The clone carrying this TCR beta chain has just one count. These data are taken from a study of blood T cell repertoires in COVID-19. The overall study: Acute and convalescent COVID-19 samples came from the United States, Italy and Spain. The analysed material was cDNA or gDNA that came from T cells, B-cell-depleted T cells, or PBMCs.

In the original analysis: It was from reference gene primer amplification that nucleated cell counts were estimated. Assay: immunoSEQ multiplex PCR; the TCRdb copy retains only in-frame clones and omits some. D and trimming come from the DNA, and the V and J calls and clone size come from that table. The repertoire holds roughly 68,000 clones, with 88% as singletons. The TCR was taken from a man aged 50 or older with acute or convalescent COVID-19. Sequenced sample: peripheral blood.

The CDR3 coding sequence is TGTGCCACCAGAGACAGGGGACAAGAGACCCAGTACTTC. This translates into CATRDRGQETQYF. The chain combines TRBV12-3 or TRBV12-4 with TRBJ2-5, with 8 bases matching TRBD1. The CDR3 spans 13 residues. The V gene end was trimmed by 10 bases and the J gene end by 2 bases; junction bases not matched to a gene: 6.